This T cell receptor beta chain appears in the sequencing data of a study of OX40 agonist ivuxolimab in advanced cancers. Data came from immunoSEQ multiplex PCR; TCRdb stores just in-frame clones and leaves some out. The table records about 91,000 clones, less than 90% of them present only once. Trimming cost V 1 base and J 1 base, with 7 bases left between them. The CDR3 is made up of 13 amino acids. Germline CDR1 SQVTM, CDR2 ANQGSEA. This clonotype was obtained from an adult with an advanced solid tumor such as melanoma, head and neck, liver or kidney cancer. This sequence joins TRBV29-1 and TRBJ1-2, with D perhaps matching TRBD1 (5 bases). The sequencing used CD4+ or CD8+ T cells sorted from blood, collected in a trial of the OX40 agonist ivuxolimab. The DNA for the CDR3 is TGCAGCGTTGAAGGAGGGGTTAACTATGGCTACACCTTC. Its protein is CSVEGGVNYGYTF.